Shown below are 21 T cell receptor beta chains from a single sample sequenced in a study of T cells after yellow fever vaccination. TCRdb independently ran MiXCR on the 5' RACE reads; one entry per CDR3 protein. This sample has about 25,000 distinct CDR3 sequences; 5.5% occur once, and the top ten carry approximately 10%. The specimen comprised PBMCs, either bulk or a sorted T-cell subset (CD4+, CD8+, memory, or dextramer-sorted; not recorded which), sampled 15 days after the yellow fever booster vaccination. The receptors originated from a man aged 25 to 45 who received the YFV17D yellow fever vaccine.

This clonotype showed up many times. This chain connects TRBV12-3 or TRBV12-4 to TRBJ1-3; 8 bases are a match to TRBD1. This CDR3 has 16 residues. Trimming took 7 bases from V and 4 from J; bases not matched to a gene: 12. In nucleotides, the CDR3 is TGTGCCAGCAACCCAACCAGGGGGCTTGGAGGAAACACCATATATTTT. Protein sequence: CASNPTRGLGGNTIYF.

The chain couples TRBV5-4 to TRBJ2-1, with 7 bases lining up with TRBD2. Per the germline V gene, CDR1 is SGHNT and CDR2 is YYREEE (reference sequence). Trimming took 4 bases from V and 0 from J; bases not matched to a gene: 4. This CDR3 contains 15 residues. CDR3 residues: CASSLERDSYNEQFF. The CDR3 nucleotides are TGTGCCAGCAGCCTAGAGCGGGACTCCTACAATGAGCAGTTCTTC.

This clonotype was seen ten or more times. The DNA for the CDR3 is TGTGCCAGCAGAGCGGGAGGGCCACGAGATACGCAGTATTTT. Its translation: CASRAGGPRDTQYF. The gene calls are TRBV6-1 and TRBJ2-3; 10 positions agree with TRBD2. CDR3 size: 14 residues. Germline values: CDR1 MNHNS, CDR2 SASEGT. Trimming cost V 6 bases and J 5 bases; bases outside gene matches: 5.

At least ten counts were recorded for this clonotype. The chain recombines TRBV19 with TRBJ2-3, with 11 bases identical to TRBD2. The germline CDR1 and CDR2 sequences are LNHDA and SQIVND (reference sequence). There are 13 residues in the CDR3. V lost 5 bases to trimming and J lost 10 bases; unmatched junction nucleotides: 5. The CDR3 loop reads CASSASTSGAQYF. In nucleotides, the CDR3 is TGTGCCAGTAGTGCCTCGACTAGCGGGGCGCAGTATTTT.

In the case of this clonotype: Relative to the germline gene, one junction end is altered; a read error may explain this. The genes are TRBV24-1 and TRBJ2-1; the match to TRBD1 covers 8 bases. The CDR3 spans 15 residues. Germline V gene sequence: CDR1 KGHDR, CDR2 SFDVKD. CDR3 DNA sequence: TGTACCACCAGTGAGACCGGGACAGGATTCGATGAGCAGTTCTTC. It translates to CTTSETGTGFDEQFF.

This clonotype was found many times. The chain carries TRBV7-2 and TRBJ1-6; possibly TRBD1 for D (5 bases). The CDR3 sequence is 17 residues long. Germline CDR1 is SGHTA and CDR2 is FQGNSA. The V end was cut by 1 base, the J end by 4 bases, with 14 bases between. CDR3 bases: TGTGCCAGCAGCTTAGGAGGGACGGGACCTTATAATTCACCCCTCCACTTT. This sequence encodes CASSLGGTGPYNSPLHF. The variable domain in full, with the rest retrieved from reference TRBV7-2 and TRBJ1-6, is GAGVSQSPSNKVTEKGKDVELRCDPISGHTALYWYRQSLGQGLEFLIYFQGNSAPDKSGLPSDRFSAERTGGSVSTLTIQRTQQEDSAVYLCASSLGGTGPYNSPLHFGNGTRLTVT.

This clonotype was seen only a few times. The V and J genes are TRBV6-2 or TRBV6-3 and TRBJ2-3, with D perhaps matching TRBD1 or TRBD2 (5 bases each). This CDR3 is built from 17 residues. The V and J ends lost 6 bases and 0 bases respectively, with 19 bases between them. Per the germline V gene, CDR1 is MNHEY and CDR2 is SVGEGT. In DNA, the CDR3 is TGTGCCAGCAGCCCCCCTTCGGGGCCACCTAGCACAGATACGCAGTATTTT. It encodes CASSPPSGPPSTDTQYF.

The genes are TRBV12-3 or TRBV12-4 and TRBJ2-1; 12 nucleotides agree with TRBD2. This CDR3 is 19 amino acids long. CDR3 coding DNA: TGTACCTTCAAGGGATTAGAAGCTAGCGGGAGGGCAATCTACAATGAGCAGTTCTTC. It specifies CTFKGLEASGRAIYNEQFF.

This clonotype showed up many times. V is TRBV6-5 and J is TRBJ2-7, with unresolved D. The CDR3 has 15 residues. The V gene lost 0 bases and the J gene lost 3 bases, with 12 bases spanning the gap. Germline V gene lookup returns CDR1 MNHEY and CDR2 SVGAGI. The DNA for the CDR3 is TGTGCCAGCAGTTACTCGAGTTTGGCAAACTACGAGCAGTACTTC. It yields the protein CASSYSSLANYEQYF.

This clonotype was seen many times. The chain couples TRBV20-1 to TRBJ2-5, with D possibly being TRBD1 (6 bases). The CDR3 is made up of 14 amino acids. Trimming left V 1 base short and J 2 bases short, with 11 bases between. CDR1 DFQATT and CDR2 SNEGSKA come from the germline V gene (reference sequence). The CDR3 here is CSARGDTSQETQYF. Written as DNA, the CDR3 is TGCAGTGCTAGAGGGGACACAAGTCAAGAGACCCAGTACTTC.

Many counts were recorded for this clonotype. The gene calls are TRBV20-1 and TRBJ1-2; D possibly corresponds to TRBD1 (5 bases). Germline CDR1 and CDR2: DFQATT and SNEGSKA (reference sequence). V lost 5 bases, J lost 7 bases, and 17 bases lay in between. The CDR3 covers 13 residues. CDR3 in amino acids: CSADDGRESGYTF. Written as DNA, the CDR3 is TGCAGTGCTGACGACGGCAGGGAGAGTGGCTACACCTTC.

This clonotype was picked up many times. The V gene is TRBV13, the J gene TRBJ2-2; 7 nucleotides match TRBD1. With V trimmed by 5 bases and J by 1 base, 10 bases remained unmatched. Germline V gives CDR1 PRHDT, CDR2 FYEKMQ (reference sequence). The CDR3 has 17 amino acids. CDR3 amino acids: CASSAPQGRRNTGELFF. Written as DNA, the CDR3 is TGTGCCAGCAGCGCTCCACAGGGGAGAAGGAACACCGGGGAGCTGTTTTTT.

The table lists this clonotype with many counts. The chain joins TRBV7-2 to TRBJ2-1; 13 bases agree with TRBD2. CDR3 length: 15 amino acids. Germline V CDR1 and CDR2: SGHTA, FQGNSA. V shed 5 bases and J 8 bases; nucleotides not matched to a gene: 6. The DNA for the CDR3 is TGTGCCAGCAGCCCTACTAGCGGGGGGGGGTATGAGCAGTTCTTC. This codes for CASSPTSGGGYEQFF.

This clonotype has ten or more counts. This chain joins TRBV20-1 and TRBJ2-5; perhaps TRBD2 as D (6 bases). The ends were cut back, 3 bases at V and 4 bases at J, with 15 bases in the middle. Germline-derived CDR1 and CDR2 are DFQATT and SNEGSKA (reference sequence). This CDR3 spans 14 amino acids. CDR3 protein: CSASISGEGETQYF. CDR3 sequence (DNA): TGCAGTGCTAGTATCTCGGGAGAGGGAGAGACCCAGTACTTC.

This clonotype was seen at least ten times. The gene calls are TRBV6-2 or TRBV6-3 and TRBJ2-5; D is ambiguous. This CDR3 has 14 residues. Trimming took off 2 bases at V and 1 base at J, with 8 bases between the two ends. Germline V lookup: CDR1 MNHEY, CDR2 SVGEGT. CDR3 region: CASSYSRAQETQYF. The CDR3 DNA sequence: TGTGCCAGCAGTTACAGCCGGGCCCAAGAGACCCAGTACTTC.

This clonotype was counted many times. In DNA form, the CDR3 reads TGTGCCAGCAGTGGGAGCAACACCGGGGAGCTGTTTTTT. Protein sequence: CASSGSNTGELFF. The V gene is TRBV7-3, the J gene TRBJ2-2; D is possibly TRBD2 (5 bases). The CDR3 is made up of 13 amino acids. The V gene's germline CDR1 is SGHTA and CDR2 FQGTGA. V lost 6 bases and J 2 bases, leaving 7 bases between the germline ends.

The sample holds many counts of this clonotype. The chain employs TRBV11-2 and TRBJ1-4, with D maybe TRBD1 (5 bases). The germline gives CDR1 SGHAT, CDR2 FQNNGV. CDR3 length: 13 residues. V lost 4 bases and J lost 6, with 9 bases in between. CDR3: CASSSQGHEKLFF. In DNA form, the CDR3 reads TGTGCCAGCAGCTCTCAGGGACATGAAAAACTGTTTTTT.

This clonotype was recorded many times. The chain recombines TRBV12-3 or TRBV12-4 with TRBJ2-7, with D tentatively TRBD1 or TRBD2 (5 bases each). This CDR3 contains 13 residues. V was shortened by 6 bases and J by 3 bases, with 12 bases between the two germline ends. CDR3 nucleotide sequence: TGTGCCAGCAGAACCCGGGACGGCTACGAGCAGTACTTC. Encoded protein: CASRTRDGYEQYF.

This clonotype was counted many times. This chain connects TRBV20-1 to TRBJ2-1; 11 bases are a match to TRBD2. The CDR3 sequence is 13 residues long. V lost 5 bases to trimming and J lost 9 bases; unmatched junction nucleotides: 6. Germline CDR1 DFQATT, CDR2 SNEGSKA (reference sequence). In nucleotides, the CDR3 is TGCAGTGCTGTTCCTAGCGGGAGGAGTGAGCAGTTCTTC. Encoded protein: CSAVPSGRSEQFF.

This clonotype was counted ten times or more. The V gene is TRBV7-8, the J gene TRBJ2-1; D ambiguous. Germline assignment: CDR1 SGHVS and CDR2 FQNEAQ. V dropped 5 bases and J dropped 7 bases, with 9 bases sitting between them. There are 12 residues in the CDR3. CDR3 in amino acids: CASSPPRNEQFF. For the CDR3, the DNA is TGTGCCAGCAGCCCCCCTAGGAATGAGCAGTTCTTC.

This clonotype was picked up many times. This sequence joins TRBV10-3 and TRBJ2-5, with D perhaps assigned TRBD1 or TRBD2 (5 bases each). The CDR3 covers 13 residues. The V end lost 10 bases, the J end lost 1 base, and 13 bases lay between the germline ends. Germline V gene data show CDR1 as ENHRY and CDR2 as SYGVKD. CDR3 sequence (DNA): TGTGCCACAAGACCGGGGCCCCAAGAGACCCAGTACTTC. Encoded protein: CATRPGPQETQYF.